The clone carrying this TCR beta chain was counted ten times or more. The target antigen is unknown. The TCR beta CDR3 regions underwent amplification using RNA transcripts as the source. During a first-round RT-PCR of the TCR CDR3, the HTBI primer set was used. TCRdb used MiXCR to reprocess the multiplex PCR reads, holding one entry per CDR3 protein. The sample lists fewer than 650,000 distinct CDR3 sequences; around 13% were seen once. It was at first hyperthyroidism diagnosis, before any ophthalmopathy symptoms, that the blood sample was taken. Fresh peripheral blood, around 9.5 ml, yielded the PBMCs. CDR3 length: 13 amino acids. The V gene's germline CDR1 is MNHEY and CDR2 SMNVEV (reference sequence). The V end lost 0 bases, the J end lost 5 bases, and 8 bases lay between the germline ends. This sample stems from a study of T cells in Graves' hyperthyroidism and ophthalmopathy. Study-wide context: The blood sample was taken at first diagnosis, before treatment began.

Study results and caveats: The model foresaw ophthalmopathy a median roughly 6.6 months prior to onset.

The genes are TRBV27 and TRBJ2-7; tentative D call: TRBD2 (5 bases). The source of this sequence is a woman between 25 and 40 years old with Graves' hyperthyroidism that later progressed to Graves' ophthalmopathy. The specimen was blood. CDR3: CASSLSEAHEQYF. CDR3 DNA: TGTGCCAGCAGTTTATCGGAGGCGCACGAGCAGTACTTC.